This T cell receptor (beta chain) was identified during a study of blood T cell repertoires in COVID-19. The overall study: Donors in the United States, Italy and Spain gave samples during acute or convalescent COVID-19.

Some clones are missing from TCRdb's copy, which holds only in-frame ones; the method was immunoSEQ multiplex PCR. The table has more than 65,000 clones, 65% to 90% seen once. Germline CDR1 and CDR2: SGHRS and YFSETQ. The CDR3 totals 16 residues. V shed 3 bases and J 7 bases; nucleotides not matched to a gene: 10. The sample taken for sequencing was peripheral blood. The chain has TRBV5-1 and TRBJ2-1; 10 bases are shared with TRBD2. The receptor comes from a man aged 25 to 40 with COVID-19, enrolled during active disease. The CDR3 nucleotides read TGCGCCAGCAGCTCCTTAGCGGGAGGAGGGATAAATGAGCAGTTCTTC. This sequence encodes CASSSLAGGGINEQFF. Drawing the rest from reference TRBV5-1 and TRBJ2-1, the complete variable domain is KAGVTQTPRYLIKTRGQQVTLSCSPISGHRSVSWYQQTPGQGLQFLFEYFSETQRNKGNFPGRFSGRQFSNSRSEMNVSTLELGDSALYLCASSSLAGGGINEQFFGPGTRLTVL.